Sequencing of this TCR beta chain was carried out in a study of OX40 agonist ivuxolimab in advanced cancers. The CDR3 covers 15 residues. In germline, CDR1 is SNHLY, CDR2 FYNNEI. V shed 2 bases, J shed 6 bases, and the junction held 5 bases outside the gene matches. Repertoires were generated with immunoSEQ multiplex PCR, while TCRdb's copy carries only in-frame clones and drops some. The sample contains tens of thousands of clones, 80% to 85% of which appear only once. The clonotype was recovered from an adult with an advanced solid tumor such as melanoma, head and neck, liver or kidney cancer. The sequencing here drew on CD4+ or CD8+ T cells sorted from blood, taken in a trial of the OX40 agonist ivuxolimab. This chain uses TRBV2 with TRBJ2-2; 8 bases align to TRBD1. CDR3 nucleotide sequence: TGTGCCAGCAGTGAATCTGGACAGGGAGCCGGGGAGCTGTTTTTT. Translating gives CASSESGQGAGELFF.